The T cell receptor beta chain under discussion was sequenced for a study of cytomegalovirus exposure and HLA in healthy donors. Whole-study results and caveats: TCR beta V- and J-gene trimming was later associated with a missense DCLRE1C variant. Sequencing had likely introduced a cluster of highly shared sequence variants as an artifact. Among TCR beta chains, those listed as cytomegalovirus-associated numbered some 170. As immune exposure information, only CMV serostatus was available.

This clone was detected only once. Its target is not known. The CDR3 covers 15 residues. Trimming took 2 bases from V and 4 from J; bases not matched to a gene: 7. Germline lookup yields CDR1 SNHLY and CDR2 FYNNEI. The PCR made use of 60 Vbeta and 13 Jbeta primers. The method was immunoSEQ multiplex PCR; TCRdb's version includes in-frame clones alone and lacks a portion of them. The repertoire holds roughly 200,000 clones, with around 75% as singletons. The chain uses TRBV2 and TRBJ1-2, with 7 nucleotides matching TRBD1. The clonotype originates from a male donor in good health and CMV-seronegative. Sequencing input: PBMCs. The CDR3 coding sequence is TGTGCCAGCAGTGAACTAGGGGGCGCCCGCTATGGCTACACCTTC. It is translated as CASSELGGARYGYTF.